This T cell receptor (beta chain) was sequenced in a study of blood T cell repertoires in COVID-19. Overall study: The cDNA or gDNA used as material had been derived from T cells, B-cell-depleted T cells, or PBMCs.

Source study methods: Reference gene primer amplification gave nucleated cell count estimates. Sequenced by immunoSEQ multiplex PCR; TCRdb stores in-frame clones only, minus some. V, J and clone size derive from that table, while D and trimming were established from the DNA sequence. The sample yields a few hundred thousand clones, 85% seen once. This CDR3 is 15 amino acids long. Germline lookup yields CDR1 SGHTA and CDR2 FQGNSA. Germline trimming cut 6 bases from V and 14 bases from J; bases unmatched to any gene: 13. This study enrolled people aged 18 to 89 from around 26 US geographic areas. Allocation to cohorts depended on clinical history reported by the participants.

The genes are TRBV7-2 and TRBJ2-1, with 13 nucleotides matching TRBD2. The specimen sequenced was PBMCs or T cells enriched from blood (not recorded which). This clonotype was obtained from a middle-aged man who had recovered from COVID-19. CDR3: CASSPRTSGGSPEFF. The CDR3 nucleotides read TGTGCCAGCAGTCCGCGGACTAGCGGGGGCTCCCCGGAGTTCTTC. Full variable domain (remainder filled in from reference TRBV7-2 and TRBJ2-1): GAGVSQSPSNKVTEKGKDVELRCDPISGHTALYWYRQSLGQGLEFLIYFQGNSAPDKSGLPSDRFSAERTGGSVSTLTIQRTQQEDSAVYLCASSPRTSGGSPEFFGPGTRLTVL.